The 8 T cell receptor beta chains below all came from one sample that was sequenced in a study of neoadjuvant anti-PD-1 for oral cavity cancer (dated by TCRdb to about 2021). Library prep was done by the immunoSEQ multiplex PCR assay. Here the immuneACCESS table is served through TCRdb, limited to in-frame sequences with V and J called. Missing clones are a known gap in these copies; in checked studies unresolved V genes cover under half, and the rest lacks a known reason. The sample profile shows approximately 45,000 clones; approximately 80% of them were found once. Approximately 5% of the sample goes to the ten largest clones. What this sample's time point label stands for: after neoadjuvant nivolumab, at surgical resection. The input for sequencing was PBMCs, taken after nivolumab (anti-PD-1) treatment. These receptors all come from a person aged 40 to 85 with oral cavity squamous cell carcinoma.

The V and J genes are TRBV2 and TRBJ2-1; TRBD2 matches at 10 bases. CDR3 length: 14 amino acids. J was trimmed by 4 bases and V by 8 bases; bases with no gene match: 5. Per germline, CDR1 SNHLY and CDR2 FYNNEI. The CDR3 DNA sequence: TGTGCCAGCTCCTGGACTAGCGGTTACAATGAGCAGTTCTTC. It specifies CASSWTSGYNEQFF.

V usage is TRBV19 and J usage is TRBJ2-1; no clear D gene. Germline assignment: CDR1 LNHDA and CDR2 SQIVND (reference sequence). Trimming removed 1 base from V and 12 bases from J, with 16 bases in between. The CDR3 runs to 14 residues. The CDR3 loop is CASSIGPGEVAQFF. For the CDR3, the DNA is TGTGCCAGTAGTATAGGGCCCGGCGAGGTTGCGCAGTTCTTC.

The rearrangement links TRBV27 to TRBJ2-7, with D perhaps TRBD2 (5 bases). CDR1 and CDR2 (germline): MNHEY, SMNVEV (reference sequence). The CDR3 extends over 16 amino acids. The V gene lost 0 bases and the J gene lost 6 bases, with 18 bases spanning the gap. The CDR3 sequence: CASSLSSGNPSFEQYF. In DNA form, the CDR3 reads TGTGCCAGCAGTTTATCTTCCGGGAACCCTAGTTTCGAGCAGTACTTC.

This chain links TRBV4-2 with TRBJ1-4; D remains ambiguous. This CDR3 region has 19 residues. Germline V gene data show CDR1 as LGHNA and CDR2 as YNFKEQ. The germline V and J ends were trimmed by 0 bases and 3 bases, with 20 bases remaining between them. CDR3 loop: CASSQEMMGIRSANEKLFF. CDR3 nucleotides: TGTGCCAGCAGCCAAGAGATGATGGGGATCCGATCGGCTAATGAAAAACTGTTTTTT.

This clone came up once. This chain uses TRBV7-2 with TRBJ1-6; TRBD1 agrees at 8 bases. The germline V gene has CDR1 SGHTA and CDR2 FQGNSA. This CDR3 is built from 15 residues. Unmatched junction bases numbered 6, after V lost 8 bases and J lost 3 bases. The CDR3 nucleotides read TGTGCCAGCCGCACCACAGGGGGCTATAATTCACCCCTCCACTTT. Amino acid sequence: CASRTTGGYNSPLHF. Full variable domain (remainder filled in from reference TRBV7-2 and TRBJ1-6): GAGVSQSPSNKVTEKGKDVELRCDPISGHTALYWYRQSLGQGLEFLIYFQGNSAPDKSGLPSDRFSAERTGGSVSTLTIQRTQQEDSAVYLCASRTTGGYNSPLHFGNGTRLTVT.

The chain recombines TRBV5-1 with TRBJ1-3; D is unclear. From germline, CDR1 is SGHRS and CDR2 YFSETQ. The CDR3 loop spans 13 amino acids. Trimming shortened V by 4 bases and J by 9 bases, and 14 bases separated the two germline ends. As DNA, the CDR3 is TGCGCCAGCAGCCCTTCACACGGAGCCACCATATATTTT. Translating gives CASSPSHGATIYF.

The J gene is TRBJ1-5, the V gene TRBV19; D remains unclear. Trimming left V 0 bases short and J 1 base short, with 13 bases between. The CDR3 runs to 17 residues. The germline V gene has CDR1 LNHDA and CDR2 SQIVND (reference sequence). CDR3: CASSIEIGSWSNQPQHF. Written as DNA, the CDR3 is TGTGCCAGTAGTATAGAAATAGGTTCGTGGAGCAATCAGCCCCAGCATTTT.

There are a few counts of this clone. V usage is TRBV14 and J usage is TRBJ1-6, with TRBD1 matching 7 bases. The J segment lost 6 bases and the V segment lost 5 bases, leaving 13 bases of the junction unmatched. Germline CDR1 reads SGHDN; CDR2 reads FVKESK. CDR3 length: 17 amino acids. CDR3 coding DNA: TGTGCCAGCAGCAGGTGGACAGGTCAAAGTGGTAATTCACCCCTCCACTTT. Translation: CASSRWTGQSGNSPLHF.